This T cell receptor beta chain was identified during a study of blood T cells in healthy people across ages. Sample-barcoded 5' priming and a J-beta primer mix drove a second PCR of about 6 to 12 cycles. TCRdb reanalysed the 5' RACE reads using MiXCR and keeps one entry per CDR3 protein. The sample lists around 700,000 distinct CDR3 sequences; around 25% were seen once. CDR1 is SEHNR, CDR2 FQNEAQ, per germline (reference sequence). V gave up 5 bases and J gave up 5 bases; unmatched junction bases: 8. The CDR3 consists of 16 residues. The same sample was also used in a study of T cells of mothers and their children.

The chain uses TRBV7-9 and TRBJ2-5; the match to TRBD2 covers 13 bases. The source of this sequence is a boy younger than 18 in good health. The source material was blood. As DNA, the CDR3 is TGTGCCAGCAGCCGGACTAGCGGGGGTCTGGCGGAGACCCAGTACTTC. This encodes CASSRTSGGLAETQYF. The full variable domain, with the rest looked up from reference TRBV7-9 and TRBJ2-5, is DTGVSQNPRHKITKRGQNVTFRCDPISEHNRLYWYRQTLGQGPEFLTYFQNEAQLEKSRLLSDRFSAERPKGSFSTLEIQRTEQGDSAMYLCASSRTSGGLAETQYFGPGTRLLVL.